This entry features one TCR beta chain sequence. No antigen is known for it. Assays examined 90,000 to 100,000 TCR templates per sample. Data came from immunoSEQ multiplex PCR; TCRdb stores just in-frame clones and leaves some out. The data hold about 72,000 clones, with roughly nine tenths observed a single time. This entry comes from a study of siplizumab effects on memory and regulatory T cells. Whole-study results and caveats: Proof of suppressive function in proliferating Tregs from siplizumab cultures was not established. Tracing alloreactive clones into unstimulated subsets worked for only a minor fraction of them. Naive T cells looked more diverse than memory cells and looked like major alloresponse contributors.

CDR3 length: 14 amino acids. CDR1 MGHRA and CDR2 YSYEKL come from the germline V gene. V shed 7 bases and J 1 base; nucleotides not matched to a gene: 4. This rearrangement joins TRBV4-1 to TRBJ1-1; 9 bases agree with TRBD1. The clonotype originates from a human donor in good health. The material sequenced was CD8+ T cells sorted from blood. CDR3: CASIQGASNTEAFF. The CDR3 coding sequence is TGCGCCAGCATACAGGGGGCTTCGAACACTGAAGCTTTCTTT.